The 26 T cell receptor beta chains below all came from one sample that was sequenced in a study of technical replicates of blood from a handful of donors. Produced via immunoSEQ multiplex PCR; TCRdb's table is partial and in-frame only. Among about 83,000 clones listed, over 90% were seen once. The specimen was T cells isolated from PBMCs. The origin of the receptors is a human donor in good health.

The rearrangement links TRBV27 to TRBJ2-7; 9 nucleotides agree with TRBD1. This CDR3 has 15 amino acids. V shed 5 bases and J 0 bases; nucleotides not matched to a gene: 5. CDR1 and CDR2 (germline): MNHEY, SMNVEV (reference sequence). The CDR3 reads CASSLGTGNSYEQYF. CDR3 nucleotide sequence: TGTGCCAGCAGTCTAGGGACAGGGAACTCCTACGAGCAGTACTTC.

The chain has TRBV6-1 and TRBJ2-5; TRBD2 might be the D (7 bases). Trimming shortened V by 5 bases and J by 2 bases, and 15 bases separated the two germline ends. Germline CDR1 is MNHNS and CDR2 is SASEGT. The CDR3 length is 15 residues. The CDR3 DNA sequence: TGTGCCAGCAGTCTAGGGGGGGGCAGTCAAGAGACCCAGTACTTC. It codes for CASSLGGGSQETQYF.

DNA for the CDR3: TGTGCCAGCAGTGAATGGGGTCTGGACTTCTCCTACGAGCAGTACTTC. Encoded protein: CASSEWGLDFSYEQYF. The V gene is TRBV2, the J gene TRBJ2-7; D is possibly TRBD2 (5 bases). The CDR3 has 16 amino acids. Trimming removed 2 bases at V and 0 bases at J, with 14 bases between. Germline CDR1 reads SNHLY; CDR2 reads FYNNEI.

The V and J genes are TRBV15 and TRBJ1-3; D is unclear. Germline assignment: CDR1 LNHNV and CDR2 YYDKDF (reference sequence). V dropped 8 bases and J dropped 0 bases, with 8 bases sitting between them. The CDR3 extends over 13 amino acids. Here the CDR3 reads CATGWSSGNTIYF. In DNA, the CDR3 is TGTGCCACCGGGTGGAGCTCTGGAAACACCATATATTTT.

The chain joins TRBV28 to TRBJ2-5, with unresolved D. The germline V gene encodes CDR1 MDHEN and CDR2 SYDVKM. The V gene lost 5 bases and the J gene lost 1 base, with 14 bases spanning the gap. This CDR3 region has 15 residues. This CDR3 is CASSGGRRPQETQYF. The CDR3 DNA follows: TGTGCCAGCAGTGGTGGGCGCAGGCCCCAAGAGACCCAGTACTTC.

V and J are TRBV10-1 and TRBJ1-1, with 7 bases matching TRBD1. The trim removed 5 bases at V and 3 bases at J, leaving 3 bases unmatched. This CDR3 region has 13 residues. Germline CDR1 and CDR2: WNHNN and SYGVQD (reference sequence). The CDR3 is CASSNTGDTEAFF. CDR3 DNA: TGCGCCAGCAGTAATACAGGGGACACTGAAGCTTTCTTT.

The chain combines TRBV27 with TRBJ1-1; D unresolved. The V end lost 1 base, the J end lost 3 bases, and 9 bases lay between the germline ends. Germline V gives CDR1 MNHEY, CDR2 SMNVEV (reference sequence). The CDR3 is 14 residues long. The CDR3 DNA follows: TGTGCCAGCAGTTTATTTGAGGGCTACACTGAAGCTTTCTTT. Translating gives CASSLFEGYTEAFF.

V usage is TRBV6-1 and J usage is TRBJ2-1, with TRBD2 identical over 7 bases. This CDR3 region has 17 residues. The junction had 10 bases not matched to a gene; V was cut back by 1 base and J by 4 bases. Germline V gene sequence: CDR1 MNHNS, CDR2 SASEGT. CDR3 coding DNA: TGTGCCAGCAGTGAAGAAGCAGAGGTGCGGGGGTACAATGAGCAGTTCTTC. Its translation is CASSEEAEVRGYNEQFF.

This sequence joins TRBV30 and TRBJ2-7; a weak D match, TRBD2 (5 bases). CDR3 length equals 15 residues. V was cut by 3 bases and J by 2 bases, with 17 bases left in between. Germline CDR1 and CDR2: GTSNPN and SVGIG (reference sequence). The CDR3 is CAWRVAGSATYEQYF. CDR3 in DNA: TGTGCCTGGAGAGTGGCGGGTTCGGCAACCTACGAGCAGTACTTC.

V usage is TRBV5-1 and J usage is TRBJ2-3; TRBD2 is a possible D gene (6 bases). CDR1 SGHRS and CDR2 YFSETQ come from the germline V gene. The CDR3 is made up of 14 amino acids. V gave up 5 bases and J gave up 0 bases, with 10 bases separating them. Written as DNA, the CDR3 is TGCGCCAGCAGGGGAGGAACTAGCACAGATACGCAGTATTTT. Amino acid sequence: CASRGGTSTDTQYF.

Here the CDR3 reads CASSPQVFNTEAFF. The CDR3 coding sequence is TGCGCCAGCAGCCCCCAGGTCTTCAACACTGAAGCTTTCTTT. The chain has TRBV5-1 and TRBJ1-1, with no clear D. The germline gives CDR1 SGHRS, CDR2 YFSETQ. V was clipped by 4 bases and J by 2 bases, with 12 bases between them. CDR3 size: 14 residues. The full variable domain, its missing parts supplied by reference TRBV5-1 and TRBJ1-1, is KAGVTQTPRYLIKTRGQQVTLSCSPISGHRSVSWYQQTPGQGLQFLFEYFSETQRNKGNFPGRFSGRQFSNSRSEMNVSTLELGDSALYLCASSPQVFNTEAFFGQGTRLTVV.

The V gene is TRBV28, the J gene TRBJ2-2; no firm D call. The germline V gene has CDR1 MDHEN and CDR2 SYDVKM. The V end was cut by 3 bases, the J end by 9 bases, with 5 bases between. CDR3 size: 11 residues. CDR3 loop: CASSFFRELFF. In nucleotides, the CDR3 is TGTGCCAGCAGTTTTTTCAGGGAGCTGTTTTTT.

This chain links TRBV9 with TRBJ1-1; 7 nucleotides agree with TRBD1. The CDR3 sequence is 14 residues long. CDR1 and CDR2 (germline): SGDLS, YYNGEE. Losses at the gene ends were 3 bases for V and 10 bases for J; bases not matched to a gene: 12. CDR3 sequence reads: CASSGRYDREGAFF. The CDR3 region has the DNA TGTGCCAGCAGCGGACGATACGACAGGGAAGGAGCTTTCTTT. Variable domain in full (rest from reference TRBV9 and TRBJ1-1): DSGVTQTPKHLITATGQRVTLRCSPRSGDLSVYWYQQSLDQGLQFLIQYYNGEERAKGNILERFSAQQFPDLHSELNLSSLELGDSALYFCASSGRYDREGAFFGQGTRLTVV.

This chain joins TRBV27 and TRBJ2-5; 13 bases fit TRBD2. The length of the CDR3 is 19 residues. The V segment lost 6 bases and the J segment 2 bases; nucleotides outside the gene matches: 15. Germline V gives CDR1 MNHEY, CDR2 SMNVEV (reference sequence). CDR3 residues: CASSPAAPGLAGSQETQYF. CDR3 DNA: TGTGCCAGCAGCCCCGCAGCTCCGGGACTAGCGGGGTCACAAGAGACCCAGTACTTC.

The chain uses TRBV29-1 and TRBJ1-2; 11 nucleotides line up with TRBD1. This CDR3 contains 14 residues. CDR1 is SQVTM, CDR2 ANQGSEA, per germline. V lost 1 base and J lost 4; bases outside the gene matches: 2. CDR3: CSVEGGTGGYGYTF. The CDR3 nucleotides read TGCAGCGTTGAAGGAGGGACAGGGGGCTATGGCTACACCTTC. The entire variable domain, with the rest obtained from reference TRBV29-1 and TRBJ1-2, is as follows: SAVISQKPSRDICQRGTSLTIQCQVDSQVTMMFWYRQQPGQSLTLIATANQGSEATYESGFVIDKFPISRPNLTFSTLTVSNMSPEDSSIYLCSVEGGTGGYGYTFGSGTRLTVV.

The chain combines TRBV27 with TRBJ1-1; the D gene is possibly TRBD1 (5 bases). V lost 3 bases, J lost 6 bases, and 17 bases lay in between. The CDR3 length is 15 residues. The germline V gene has CDR1 MNHEY and CDR2 SMNVEV (reference sequence). This CDR3 reads CASSFITAGMSEAFF. The CDR3 nucleotides are TGTGCCAGCAGTTTTATCACTGCAGGGATGTCTGAAGCTTTCTTT.

The chain has TRBV5-4 and TRBJ2-7, with TRBD2 matching over 8 bases. Germline-derived CDR1 and CDR2 are SGHNT and YYREEE (reference sequence). Unmatched junction bases numbered 3, after V lost 4 bases and J lost 3 bases. This CDR3 has 13 residues. DNA of the CDR3: TGTGCCAGCAGCCGACGGGAGGGCTACGAGCAGTACTTC. It is translated as CASSRREGYEQYF. The full variable domain, its missing parts supplied by reference TRBV5-4 and TRBJ2-7, is ETGVTQSPTHLIKTRGQQVTLRCSSQSGHNTVSWYQQALGQGPQFIFQYYREEENGRGNFPPRFSGLQFPNYSSELNVNALELDDSALYLCASSRREGYEQYFGPGTRLTVT.

J is TRBJ1-1 and V is TRBV19; D might be TRBD1 (5 bases). This CDR3 region has 13 residues. Trimming took 4 bases from V and 5 from J, leaving 11 bases between them. CDR1 and CDR2 (germline): LNHDA, SQIVND (reference sequence). The CDR3 sequence is CASSTGRKTEAFF. The CDR3 DNA sequence: TGTGCCAGTAGTACAGGGCGAAAAACTGAAGCTTTCTTT.

This CDR3 reads CASSRTNNEQFF. For the CDR3, the DNA is TGCGCCAGCAGCCGGACAAACAATGAGCAGTTCTTC. The chain links TRBV4-1 to TRBJ2-1; weak D call: TRBD1 (5 bases). In germline, CDR1 is MGHRA, CDR2 YSYEKL. The CDR3 extends over 12 amino acids. V was cut by 4 bases and J by 5 bases, with 6 bases left in between.

The chain is built from TRBV27 and TRBJ1-5, with TRBD1 matching 9 bases. This CDR3 comprises 17 residues. J was trimmed by 6 bases and V by 5 bases; bases with no gene match: 14. Germline assignment: CDR1 MNHEY and CDR2 SMNVEV (reference sequence). CDR3 protein: CASSPWITGGRTQPQHF. CDR3 nucleotides: TGTGCCAGCAGTCCTTGGATCACAGGGGGCAGAACTCAGCCCCAGCATTTT.

The chain is built from TRBV7-9 and TRBJ2-6, with a tentative D call TRBD1 (5 bases). CDR1 is SEHNR and CDR2 is FQNEAQ in the germline V gene (reference sequence). V gave up 3 bases and J gave up 2 bases, with 17 bases separating them. This CDR3 comprises 18 residues. The CDR3 DNA reads as TGTGCCAGCAGCTTCTTCCGGACACAGATAACTGGGGCCAACGTCCTGACTTTC. Encoded protein: CASSFFRTQITGANVLTF.

The V call is TRBV11-1, the J call TRBJ1-5; D is uncertain. The germline V gene has CDR1 SGHAT and CDR2 FQDESV (reference sequence). The CDR3 spans 15 residues. The germline V and J ends were trimmed by 8 bases and 4 bases, with 18 bases remaining between them. CDR3 protein: CASLPLRPLNQPQHF. The DNA of the CDR3 is TGTGCCAGCTTACCCTTGCGGCCACTTAATCAGCCCCAGCATTTT.

The genes are TRBV4-1 and TRBJ1-1; the match to TRBD1 covers 7 bases. Germline V lookup: CDR1 MGHRA, CDR2 YSYEKL. This CDR3 comprises 15 residues. V lost 4 bases, J lost 1 base, and 6 bases stayed unmatched. This chain's CDR3 is CASSPIGTANTEAFF. CDR3 coding DNA: TGCGCCAGCAGCCCAATTGGGACAGCGAACACTGAAGCTTTCTTT.

Remarks on this clone: The same CDR3 also results from other DNA sequences found in this sample. The chain is built from TRBV5-1 and TRBJ2-7, with 7 nucleotides matching TRBD1. After removal of 0 bases from V and 2 bases from J, the junction contained 2 bases not matched to a gene. There are 14 residues in the CDR3. Germline assignment: CDR1 SGHRS and CDR2 YFSETQ. The DNA for the CDR3 is TGCGCCAGCAGCTTGGGACAGGGCGCCTACGAGCAGTACTTC. Protein product: CASSLGQGAYEQYF.

This chain uses TRBV7-8 with TRBJ2-5; 8 bases fit TRBD2. The V gene end was trimmed by 7 bases and the J gene end by 0 bases; junction bases not matched to a gene: 7. Germline lookup yields CDR1 SGHVS and CDR2 FQNEAQ. This CDR3 spans 15 amino acids. The CDR3 region is CASIRGLGNQETQYF. The CDR3 coding sequence is TGTGCCAGCATCAGGGGACTAGGGAACCAAGAGACCCAGTACTTC.

In regard to this clone: Distinct nucleotide sequences in the sample also encode this CDR3. The chain combines TRBV6-5 with TRBJ2-1; 7 bases line up with TRBD2. J was trimmed by 0 bases and V by 0 bases; bases with no gene match: 2. The CDR3 runs 16 residues. The V gene's germline CDR1 is MNHEY and CDR2 SVGAGI. The CDR3 DNA reads TGTGCCAGCAGTTACTCGCGGGGGAGCTCCTACAATGAGCAGTTCTTC. Translation: CASSYSRGSSYNEQFF.